This TCR beta chain was sequenced during a study of low-dose radiotherapy and immunotherapy resistance in tumors (dated 2022 in TCRdb). For the wider study: Cohort 1 received 0.5 Gy per fraction every 2 weeks, with a prescribed total PTV dose of 6.5 Gy. Randomization of trial participants into treatment groups was not performed. Every two weeks, patients got intravenous cyclophosphamide at 200 mg/m2, given one day ahead of each radiation and immunotherapy administration. Starting on cycle 1 day 1, patients took 300 mg of aspirin by mouth once a day for four cycles. In Cohort 2, 1 Gy per fraction was delivered every two weeks, for a total of 13 Gy over 26 weeks. Eight patients were included in the translational analysis: three from the first dose cohort and the first five from the second dose cohort. Patients were given nivolumab as a 240 mg flat dose every two weeks and ipilimumab at 1 mg/kg every six weeks, with both drugs delivered intravenously.

Sequencing was carried out with an Illumina HiSeq 2500. First-strand cDNA was synthesized with Superscript III and a set of TRAV- and TRBV-specific primers, covering both TCRalpha and TCRbeta chains. A roughly 20-cycle PCR with Phusion amplified the TCRs, pairing a constant-region primer with the adapter that was attached to the V primers. The MessageAmp II aRNA Amplification Kit was used to amplify the isolated mRNA, with in vitro transcription run for approximately 15 hours at 37 degrees C. The Dynabeads mRNA DIRECT Purification Kit was used to isolate mRNA for TCR sequencing. Indexed Illumina adapters were added in a second Phusion PCR of about 27 cycles, after which AMPure XP beads were used to purify the products. Per the authors' processing: Using custom Perl scripts, TCR sequences that encoded the same protein were pooled, out-of-frame sequences were dropped, and the abundance of each clonotype was calculated. Any TCR sequence backed by just one read was left out of the analysis. Among the metrics used to describe the repertoires were Shannon entropy, Gini index, clonality, richness, and the frequency of TCRs shared between repertoires. TCRdb took the public reads, trimmed them with fastp at Q25, ran MiXCR for clone calling and kept in-frame beta chains. CDR3 protein sequences are deduplicated, and each keeps its most common genes and DNA. TCRdb assigned the V and J calls; the authors' analysis was not used. The sample data list under 95,000 distinct CDR3 sequences, and roughly 19% of these were observed just once. Clones ranked in the top ten supply 2.8% of the sample.

The time point label of this sample denotes: before trial treatment. Donors were enrolled in RACIN, a single-arm phase I dose-escalation trial combining nivolumab, ipilimumab, aspirin, low-dose cyclophosphamide and low-dose radiotherapy. Eligible patients had advanced, TIL-negative solid tumors. This clonotype was recorded at least ten times. The antigen it binds to is not known. Base qualities are not recorded, but no much larger clone differs from it by a single base. As encoded in the germline V gene (reference sequence), CDR1 is LNHDA while CDR2 is SQIVND. The CDR3 measures 11 amino acids from cysteine to phenylalanine. The kept DNA is CDR3 alone, 33 bases in frame from the first base. V is cut by 11 bases and J by 5 bases, and the space between the germline ends is 12 bases.

This receptor chain uses TRBV19 and TRBJ2-5, with no reliable assignment of the D segment. The source of this sequence is a male donor with prostate cancer. Sequencing was performed on PBMCs, taken before treatment. The CDR3 has the sequence CAGPKEETQYF. At the DNA level, the sequence is TGTGCCGGCCCCAAGGAGGAGACCCAGTACTTC.